Below, 5 T cell receptor beta chains from the same sample are listed, as sequenced in a study of shared clonotypes between healthy human individuals. The repertoire was sequenced with immunoSEQ multiplex PCR; TCRdb's copy has only in-frame clones and lacks some. The sample consists of more than 2 million clones, 90% to 95% of them appearing once. The specimen sequenced was naive CD4+ T cells sorted from blood. Sample subset: CD45RA+ positively selected. The receptors here all came from a man aged 18 to 35 in good health.

Details on this clone: This may be a read error: a much more frequent sequence differs by one nucleotide. This chain uses TRBV28 with TRBJ1-6, with D possibly TRBD1 on 5 matching bases. Germline assignment: CDR1 MDHEN and CDR2 SYDVKM. This CDR3 has 16 residues. The CDR3 region has the DNA TGTGCCAGCAGGGCCCAGCAGGGATTGAATAATTCACCCCCCCACTTT. Translation gives CASRAQQGLNNSPPHF.

The CDR3 DNA follows: TGTGCCAGTAGGCGGGGACTAGCGGGAGGTCCCGGGGAGCTGTTTTTT. It codes for CASRRGLAGGPGELFF. The rearrangement joins TRBV19 to TRBJ2-2; 15 bases match TRBD2. V shed 6 bases, J shed 6 bases, and the junction held 5 bases outside the gene matches. The CDR3 spans 16 residues. CDR1 and CDR2 from the germline V gene are LNHDA and SQIVND (reference sequence).

V usage is TRBV4-3 and J usage is TRBJ1-2, with D maybe TRBD1 (5 bases). The CDR3 extends over 20 amino acids. V was trimmed by 0 bases and J by 4 bases, leaving 27 bases between them. CDR1 and CDR2 from the germline V gene are LGHNA and YSLEER. CDR3 nucleotides: TGCGCCAGCAGCCAAGATTCGGGGCAGGGCTCGGCCGACCTCCTCTATGGCTACACCTTC. It codes for CASSQDSGQGSADLLYGYTF.

The gene calls are TRBV18 and TRBJ2-2, with TRBD1 matching over 9 bases. The V gene end was trimmed by 2 bases and the J gene end by 6 bases; junction bases not matched to a gene: 4. Germline V gives CDR1 KGHSH, CDR2 LQKENI. This CDR3 region has 15 residues. CDR3 DNA sequence: TGTGCCAGCTCACCAGCGACAGGGGGTCCCGGGGAGCTGTTTTTT. Encoded protein: CASSPATGGPGELFF.

V usage is TRBV2 and J usage is TRBJ2-2, with D possibly TRBD2 on 6 matching bases. Per germline, CDR1 SNHLY and CDR2 FYNNEI. V lost 6 bases and J lost 5, with 7 bases in between. The CDR3 has 12 residues. This chain's CDR3 is CASRAGTGELFF. The CDR3 nucleotides are TGTGCCAGCAGGGCGGGAACCGGGGAGCTGTTTTTT. Looking up the rest from reference TRBV2 and TRBJ2-2 gives the full variable domain: EPEVTQTPSHQVTQMGQEVILRCVPISNHLYFYWYRQILGQKVEFLVSFYNNEISEKSEIFDDQFSVERPDGSNFTLKIRSTKLEDSAMYFCASRAGTGELFFGEGSRLTVL.